This T cell receptor beta chain was recovered during a study of blood T cell repertoires in COVID-19. Whole-study context: Acute and convalescent COVID-19 samples came from the United States, Italy and Spain.

This CDR3 is built from 14 residues. Germline CDR1 reads ENHRY; CDR2 reads SYGVKD. The V gene lost 3 bases and the J gene lost 5 bases, with 11 bases spanning the gap. In the source study's methods: Researchers report that nucleated cell counts were estimated from reference gene primer amplification. The repertoire was sequenced with immunoSEQ multiplex PCR; TCRdb's copy has only in-frame clones and lacks some. The DNA was the basis for D and trimming; V, J and clone size are from that table. The table has approximately 210,000 clones, about 85% seen once. This receptor was taken from a human donor in a cohort sampled during active COVID-19. The sample was peripheral blood. The V call is TRBV10-3, the J call TRBJ1-5; D is ambiguous. The CDR3 reads CAISEGRGDQPQHF. The CDR3 region has the DNA TGTGCCATCAGTGAAGGTCGGGGAGATCAGCCCCAGCATTTT.